The 26 T cell receptor beta chains given below trace back to one sample, sequenced in a study of cytomegalovirus exposure and HLA in healthy donors. With 60 Vbeta and 13 Jbeta primers, the PCR was carried out. Sequenced by immunoSEQ multiplex PCR; TCRdb stores in-frame clones only, minus some. The listing records 150,000 to 200,000 clones. The sample was PBMCs. The receptors here all came from a woman aged 18-35 years in good health and CMV-seropositive.

J is TRBJ2-7 and V is TRBV10-3; 7 bases fit TRBD1. The V segment lost 4 bases and the J segment 0 bases; nucleotides outside the gene matches: 3. Germline V gene lookup returns CDR1 ENHRY and CDR2 SYGVKD. The CDR3 spans 14 residues. The CDR3 region is CAISGTGDSYEQYF. CDR3 nucleotide sequence: TGTGCCATCAGTGGCACAGGGGACTCCTACGAGCAGTACTTC.

This sequence joins TRBV5-4 and TRBJ1-1, with a possible D match to TRBD1 (6 bases). The CDR3 has 14 residues. Trimming removed 5 bases from V and 1 base from J, with 12 bases in between. Germline loops: CDR1 SGHNT, CDR2 YYREEE (reference sequence). For the CDR3, the DNA is TGTGCCAGCAGTCCCTGGACAGCGAACACTGAAGCTTTCTTT. Translated: CASSPWTANTEAFF.

The J gene is TRBJ2-7, the V gene TRBV30; 8 positions match TRBD2. Germline V CDR1 and CDR2: GTSNPN, SVGIG (reference sequence). The CDR3 runs to 16 residues. The V segment lost 0 bases and the J segment 5 bases; nucleotides outside the gene matches: 12. CDR3 sequence reads: CAWSVRGRAGVHEQYF. CDR3 sequence (DNA): TGTGCCTGGAGTGTACGAGGACGAGCGGGAGTTCACGAGCAGTACTTC.

The J gene is TRBJ1-3, the V gene TRBV4-3; the D gene is possibly TRBD1 (5 bases). The CDR3 runs to 16 residues. Between the trimmed V and J ends, which lost 0 bases and 2 bases, there was a span of 11 bases. In germline, CDR1 is LGHNA, CDR2 YSLEER. CDR3 residues: CASSQDRQLTGNTIYF. The CDR3 DNA reads TGCGCCAGCAGCCAAGATCGACAGCTTACTGGAAACACCATATATTTT.

The chain combines TRBV2 with TRBJ1-1, with D possibly being TRBD1 (6 bases). From germline, CDR1 is SNHLY and CDR2 FYNNEI. Trimming left V 7 bases short and J 0 bases short, with 12 bases between. The CDR3 length is 14 residues. CDR3 in DNA: TGTGCCAGCAAAGAGGACAGAATGAACACTGAAGCTTTCTTT. This translates into CASKEDRMNTEAFF.

The V and J genes are TRBV13 and TRBJ2-1; 7 positions agree with TRBD2. The CDR3 length is 16 residues. Germline CDR1 is PRHDT and CDR2 is FYEKMQ (reference sequence). V shed 5 bases, J shed 2 bases, and the junction held 9 bases outside the gene matches. CDR3 sequence reads: CASSPRAAGTYNEQFF. CDR3 nucleotides: TGTGCCAGCAGCCCCCGGGCAGCGGGGACCTACAATGAGCAGTTCTTC. The full variable domain, in which reference TRBV13 and TRBJ2-1 provide the parts outside the CDR3, is AAGVIQSPRHLIKEKRETATLKCYPIPRHDTVYWYQQGPGQDPQFLISFYEKMQSDKGSIPDRFSAQQFSDYHSELNMSSLELGDSALYFCASSPRAAGTYNEQFFGPGTRLTVL.

This chain connects TRBV30 to TRBJ2-3, with 9 bases fitting TRBD1. In germline, CDR1 is GTSNPN, CDR2 SVGIG (reference sequence). The junction had 8 bases not matched to a gene; V was cut back by 7 bases and J by 0 bases. The CDR3 runs 15 residues. CDR3 amino acids: CASTGGSVSTDTQYF. CDR3 DNA: TGTGCCTCCACAGGGGGCTCGGTAAGCACAGATACGCAGTATTTT.

The chain couples TRBV7-3 to TRBJ1-1; D might be TRBD1 (5 bases). Trimming shortened V by 8 bases and J by 6 bases, and 16 bases separated the two germline ends. Germline V gene lookup returns CDR1 SGHTA and CDR2 FQGTGA. The CDR3 runs to 13 residues. DNA of the CDR3: TGTGCCAGCGGGCTCGGGGGAGCTGCTGAAGCTTTCTTT. Its translation: CASGLGGAAEAFF.

The chain has TRBV19 and TRBJ2-5, with 14 bases identical to TRBD2. This CDR3 is built from 15 residues. CDR1 is LNHDA and CDR2 is SQIVND in the germline V gene (reference sequence). Unmatched junction bases numbered 6, after V lost 7 bases and J lost 5 bases. CDR3 sequence (DNA): TGTGCCAGTACCGGACTAGCGGGAGGTGGTGAGACCCAGTACTTC. This encodes CASTGLAGGGETQYF.

The V and J genes are TRBV13 and TRBJ2-5; D is possibly TRBD2 (6 bases). This CDR3 has 17 residues. The V end lost 0 bases, the J end lost 4 bases, and 18 bases lay between the germline ends. Germline CDR1 PRHDT, CDR2 FYEKMQ (reference sequence). CDR3 in amino acids: CASSLGGLDTGVETQYF. In DNA form, the CDR3 reads TGTGCCAGCAGCTTAGGCGGTCTAGACACGGGGGTAGAGACCCAGTACTTC.

The CDR3 nucleotides are TGTGCCAGCAGCGTAATGGGCCGGGAGAATGAAAAACTGTTTTTT. Translating it yields CASSVMGRENEKLFF. The chain is built from TRBV9 and TRBJ1-4; the D is unclear. CDR3 length equals 15 residues. Germline lookup yields CDR1 SGDLS and CDR2 YYNGEE. V shed 1 base and J shed 5 bases, with 12 bases lying between them.

The chain recombines TRBV7-9 with TRBJ2-5, with TRBD1 matching over 7 bases. The CDR3 length is 15 residues. V gave up 3 bases and J gave up 4 bases; unmatched junction bases: 8. Germline V lookup: CDR1 SEHNR, CDR2 FQNEAQ (reference sequence). CDR3 protein: CASSFEGGSGETQYF. The CDR3 DNA reads TGTGCCAGCAGCTTCGAAGGGGGCTCGGGAGAGACCCAGTACTTC.

V and J are TRBV5-1 and TRBJ2-2; D possibly corresponds to TRBD2 (6 bases). Germline assignment: CDR1 SGHRS and CDR2 YFSETQ. Trimming cost V 2 bases and J 3 bases, with 17 bases left between them. This CDR3 is built from 17 residues. DNA for the CDR3: TGCGCCAGCAGCTTCCGGGGACTGACGGGATACACCGGGGAGCTGTTTTTT. Residues: CASSFRGLTGYTGELFF.

The chain recombines TRBV18 with TRBJ2-1; TRBD1 matches at 7 bases. Trimming removed 2 bases from V and 4 bases from J; junction bases left unmatched: 5. The CDR3 sequence is 15 residues long. Germline V gene lookup returns CDR1 KGHSH and CDR2 LQKENI. CDR3 nucleotides: TGTGCCAGCTCACCAAGGGGGCGGCAGTACAATGAGCAGTTCTTC. As protein: CASSPRGRQYNEQFF.

The chain is built from TRBV6-5 and TRBJ1-3; tentatively, D is TRBD1 (5 bases). The CDR3 spans 13 residues. The germline V gene has CDR1 MNHEY and CDR2 SVGAGI. Between the trimmed V and J ends, which lost 6 bases and 2 bases, there was a span of 8 bases. CDR3 loop: CASSLQAGNTIYF. The CDR3 DNA sequence: TGTGCCAGCAGCCTACAGGCTGGAAACACCATATATTTT.

The chain links TRBV5-1 to TRBJ2-3; tentative D call: TRBD1 (6 bases). Germline values: CDR1 SGHRS, CDR2 YFSETQ. The CDR3 runs to 15 residues. Trimming cost V 1 base and J 7 bases, with 16 bases left between them. CDR3 nucleotide sequence: TGCGCCAGCAGCTTGTCAGGGGTAGGCGCAAATACGCAGTATTTT. It is translated as CASSLSGVGANTQYF. Variable domain in full (rest from reference TRBV5-1 and TRBJ2-3): KAGVTQTPRYLIKTRGQQVTLSCSPISGHRSVSWYQQTPGQGLQFLFEYFSETQRNKGNFPGRFSGRQFSNSRSEMNVSTLELGDSALYLCASSLSGVGANTQYFGPGTRLTVL.

This chain connects TRBV7-9 to TRBJ2-7, with 9 positions matching TRBD1. After removal of 5 bases from V and 2 bases from J, the junction contained 10 bases not matched to a gene. Germline CDR1 SEHNR, CDR2 FQNEAQ (reference sequence). The CDR3 is 16 amino acids. The CDR3 nucleotides are TGTGCCAGCAGCCGCGGACAGGGGACCTCGGCCTACGAGCAGTACTTC. Residues: CASSRGQGTSAYEQYF.

The chain carries TRBV2 and TRBJ2-7; the D is unclear. V was shortened by 4 bases and J by 6 bases, with 4 bases between the two germline ends. Germline CDR1 SNHLY, CDR2 FYNNEI. The CDR3 runs 10 residues. The CDR3: CASSVSEQYF. CDR3 nucleotide sequence: TGTGCCAGCAGTGTCTCCGAGCAGTACTTC.

V and J are TRBV9 and TRBJ2-3; the D gene is possibly TRBD2 (5 bases). The germline gives CDR1 SGDLS, CDR2 YYNGEE. CDR3 length: 17 amino acids. Deletions cut 4 bases from V and 1 base from J, with 19 bases between. CDR3: CASSYLGLIGGTDTQYF. In DNA, the CDR3 is TGTGCCAGCAGCTACCTAGGATTGATCGGGGGCACAGATACGCAGTATTTT.

The chain uses TRBV30 and TRBJ2-1, with a tentative D call TRBD2 (6 bases). V lost 3 bases to trimming and J lost 5 bases, with 20 bases between them. Germline V gene data show CDR1 as GTSNPN and CDR2 as SVGIG (reference sequence). The CDR3 loop spans 16 amino acids. The CDR3: CAWRYLTGGAHNEQFF. The CDR3 bases are TGTGCCTGGAGGTACCTCACTGGCGGGGCCCACAATGAGCAGTTCTTC.

CDR3 nucleotides: TGTGCCAGCAGCACCGGACTAGCGGGGCACAATGAGCAGTTCTTC. This gives the protein CASSTGLAGHNEQFF. The chain employs TRBV7-8 and TRBJ2-1; 12 nucleotides match TRBD2. CDR3 length: 15 amino acids. With 5 bases clipped from V and 5 bases from J, the junction kept 4 bases outside the gene matches. CDR1 SGHVS and CDR2 FQNEAQ come from the germline V gene.

The CDR3 nucleotides are TGCGCCAGCAGCTCCGGGACAGGGGTCACTGAAGCTTTCTTT. It codes for CASSSGTGVTEAFF. The rearrangement links TRBV5-1 to TRBJ1-1; 10 bases map to TRBD1. Germline loops: CDR1 SGHRS, CDR2 YFSETQ. Trimming took 3 bases from V and 4 from J; bases not matched to a gene: 3. CDR3 length: 14 residues.

The chain uses TRBV27 and TRBJ1-1, with D possibly matching TRBD1 (5 bases). Germline V CDR1 and CDR2: MNHEY, SMNVEV (reference sequence). V was shortened by 2 bases and J by 10 bases, with 14 bases between the two germline ends. The CDR3 has 13 amino acids. The CDR3 DNA is TGTGCCAGCAGTTTAAATCGGGGGAATTCAGCTTTCTTT. Translated: CASSLNRGNSAFF.

J is TRBJ1-4 and V is TRBV6-5; TRBD1 aligns across 8 bases. This CDR3 spans 14 amino acids. V lost 6 bases to trimming and J lost 5 bases; unmatched junction nucleotides: 5. Looked up from germline, CDR1 is MNHEY and CDR2 is SVGAGI. The CDR3 region has the DNA TGTGCCAGCAGACCTCGGACAGGGAATGAAAAACTGTTTTTT. Translation: CASRPRTGNEKLFF.

V usage is TRBV19 and J usage is TRBJ2-5, with D possibly matching TRBD2 (7 bases). The germline V gene encodes CDR1 LNHDA and CDR2 SQIVND (reference sequence). This CDR3 contains 16 residues. Trimming cost V 3 bases and J 2 bases, with 16 bases left between them. The DNA of the CDR3 is TGTGCCAGTAGTATGGGGGCGGGGGCCGGACAAGAGACCCAGTACTTC. This codes for CASSMGAGAGQETQYF.

Concerning this clone: The sample holds other DNA sequences that translate to the same CDR3. The chain employs TRBV19 and TRBJ2-2; 8 nucleotides line up with TRBD2. V shed 2 bases, J shed 5 bases, and the junction held 4 bases outside the gene matches. The CDR3 is 15 amino acids. Germline CDR1 and CDR2: LNHDA and SQIVND (reference sequence). For the CDR3, the DNA is TGTGCCAGTAGTATAAGGGCGGGAGGTACCGGGGAGCTGTTTTTT. As protein: CASSIRAGGTGELFF. The full variable domain, its missing parts supplied by reference TRBV19 and TRBJ2-2, is DGGITQSPKYLFRKEGQNVTLSCEQNLNHDAMYWYRQDPGQGLRLIYYSQIVNDFQKGDIAEGYSVSREKKESFPLTVTSAQKNPTAFYLCASSIRAGGTGELFFGEGSRLTVL.